Listed below are T cell receptor beta chains from one sample, sequenced in a study of control samples from healthy donors and cancer patients. Assay: immunoSEQ multiplex PCR; the TCRdb copy retains only in-frame clones and omits some. This sample has 90,000 to 110,000 clones, with 80% to 90% found just once. Material for sequencing was blood. The receptors derive from a woman aged 45-65 years in good health. Both conserved end residues are part of each CDR3. D genes are given only for firm matches. Some rows mark clone size as missing; the rest say once, few, many or name a class of expanded clone.

v_call	clone_size	j_call	d_call	cdr3_nt	cdr3_aa
TRBV30	NA	TRBJ1-4	NA	TGTGCCTGGGAGCTTAATGAAAAACTGTTTTTT	CAWELNEKLFF
TRBV16	NA	TRBJ2-2	NA	TGTGCCAGCAGCCAATCTCCGGGGTCCGGGGAGCTGTTTTTT	CASSQSPGSGELFF
TRBV19	NA	TRBJ2-7	NA	TGTGCCAGTAGTATAGGACCGACGGACTACGAGCAGTACTTC	CASSIGPTDYEQYF
TRBV6-1	NA	TRBJ1-1	TRBD1	TGTGCCAGCAGTGAGTGGACAGGGGAAGCTTTCTTT	CASSEWTGEAFF
TRBV27	NA	TRBJ2-5	NA	TGTGCCAGCAGAACCCCTTCTCCGGGCCGAAATGAGACCCAGTACTTC	CASRTPSPGRNETQYF
TRBV5-4	once	TRBJ2-5	NA	TGTGCCAGCAGCAGAAGCGGCGGAGACGGTGAGACCCAGTACTTC	CASSRSGGDGETQYF
TRBV4-3	NA	TRBJ2-3	TRBD2	TGCGCCAGCAGCCAAACCACTCCTAGCGGCCGCACAGATACGCAGTATTTT	CASSQTTPSGRTDTQYF
TRBV7-3	few	TRBJ1-1	NA	TGTGCCAGCAGCTCGCAGAGTATAGCTGAAGCTTTCTTT	CASSSQSIAEAFF
TRBV14	once	TRBJ2-7	NA	TGTGCCAGCAGCTGGGGACGAAGCTCCTACGAGCAGTACTTC	CASSWGRSSYEQYF
TRBV6-5	once	TRBJ1-4	NA	TGTGCCAGCAGGGAGTTGGGACGGTCTAATGAAAAACTGTTTTTT	CASRELGRSNEKLFF
TRBV14	NA	TRBJ2-3	NA	TGTGCCAGCAGCCATGAGCGTGGGGGTAACACAGATACGCAGTATTTT	CASSHERGGNTDTQYF
TRBV7-8	NA	TRBJ2-5	TRBD2	TGTGCCAGCAGTCCCCGGGAGGGCCCTCAAGAGACCCAGTACTTC	CASSPREGPQETQYF
TRBV6-5	NA	TRBJ1-1	NA	TGTGCCAGCACCCTCCTCCAGGGTAGGGCTGAAGCTTTCTTT	CASTLLQGRAEAFF
TRBV7-8	NA	TRBJ2-1	TRBD2	TGTGCCAGCAGCTTAGGTCGGGCTAGCGGGAGGGCCGTGGCGAATGAGCAGTTCTTC	CASSLGRASGRAVANEQFF
TRBV2	NA	TRBJ2-1	TRBD2	TGTGCCAGCAGCCCGACTAGCGGGGGTTTTAAGGCAAATGAGCAGTTCTTC	CASSPTSGGFKANEQFF
TRBV6-5	NA	TRBJ2-7	TRBD1	TGTGCCAGCAGCGAGACAGGGGGCATCTACGAGCAGTACTTC	CASSETGGIYEQYF
TRBV25-1	NA	TRBJ2-1	NA	TGTGCCAGCACTTCCGGGACAATCAATGAGCAGTTCTTC	CASTSGTINEQFF
TRBV4-3	NA	TRBJ2-3	TRBD2	TGCGCCAGCAGCCAAGGGGGCTTGGGACTAGCGGGAGAGGGAGGCACAGATACGCAGTATTTT	CASSQGGLGLAGEGGTDTQYF
TRBV19	NA	TRBJ1-4	TRBD1	TGTGCCAGTTCCGGGACAGGGGGCTTTCATGAAAAACTGTTTTTT	CASSGTGGFHEKLFF
TRBV7-3	NA	TRBJ1-2	NA	TGTGCCAGCAGCTTAAATTGGGGATCGGGCTACACCTTC	CASSLNWGSGYTF
TRBV11-2	NA	TRBJ2-5	NA	TGTGCCAGCAGCGAAAACCAGGGAGTTAAAGAGACCCAGTACTTC	CASSENQGVKETQYF
TRBV7-3	NA	TRBJ2-3	NA	TGTGCCAGCAGCTTAGGGGACTCAAGGACGCAGTATTTT	CASSLGDSRTQYF
TRBV11-2	NA	TRBJ1-4	NA	TGTGCCAGCAGCCCCACGACAGTAGGACTGTTTTTT	CASSPTTVGLFF
TRBV14	NA	TRBJ2-3	NA	TGTGCCAGCAGAAAGGGCCTTAACACAGATACGCAGTATTTT	CASRKGLNTDTQYF
TRBV28	NA	TRBJ1-2	NA	TGTGCCAGCAGTTTCCCACTTCTTTATGGCTACACCTTC	CASSFPLLYGYTF
TRBV27	NA	TRBJ2-7	NA	TGTGCCAGCAGCCAGGGGATAGGAAGACACGAGCAGTACTTC	CASSQGIGRHEQYF
TRBV13	NA	TRBJ1-1	NA	TGTGCCAGCAGCTTAGATCTTGGTGAAGCTTTCTTT	CASSLDLGEAFF
TRBV19	NA	TRBJ2-1	TRBD2	TGTGCCAGTAGGTTGCTAGCGGCAAACAATGAGCAGTTCTTC	CASRLLAANNEQFF
TRBV7-3	NA	TRBJ1-1	NA	TGTGCCAGCAGCTTTAGACGGAACACTGAAGCTTTCTTT	CASSFRRNTEAFF
TRBV7-3	NA	TRBJ1-1	NA	TGTGCCAGCAGCTTGGGACGAACGAACACTGAAGCTTTCTTT	CASSLGRTNTEAFF
TRBV2	NA	TRBJ1-3	NA	TGTGCCAGCATCAGGCCCACTACAGGTGGAAACACCATATATTTT	CASIRPTTGGNTIYF
TRBV6-2/TRBV6-3	once	TRBJ1-3	NA	TGTGCCAGCAGCCAATCGACAGGCCCAAGCTCTGGAAACACCATATATTTT	CASSQSTGPSSGNTIYF
TRBV11-3	NA	TRBJ2-1	TRBD1	TGTGCCAGCAGCAAGACAGGGGACTTGGATGAGCAGTTCTTC	CASSKTGDLDEQFF
TRBV10-1	once	TRBJ2-7	TRBD1	TGCGCCAGCAGTGATGGAGGACAGGGTTACGAGCAGTACTTC	CASSDGGQGYEQYF
TRBV3-1/TRBV3-2	NA	TRBJ2-3	TRBD2	TGTGCCAGCAGCTCGCGACTAGCCACAGATACGCAGTATTTT	CASSSRLATDTQYF
TRBV28	NA	TRBJ1-5	NA	TGTGCCAGCAGTTTAATGAGGACTATCAATCAGCCCCAGCATTTT	CASSLMRTINQPQHF